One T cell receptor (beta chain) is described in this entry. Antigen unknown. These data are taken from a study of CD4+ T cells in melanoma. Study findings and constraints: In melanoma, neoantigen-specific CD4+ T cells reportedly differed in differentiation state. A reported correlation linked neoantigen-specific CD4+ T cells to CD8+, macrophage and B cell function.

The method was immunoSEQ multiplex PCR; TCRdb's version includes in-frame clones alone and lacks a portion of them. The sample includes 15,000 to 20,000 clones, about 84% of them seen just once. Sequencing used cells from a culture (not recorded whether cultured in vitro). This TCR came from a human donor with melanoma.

The CDR3 DNA reads as TGTGCCTGGAATGATAGGAGTTATTCACCCCTCCACTTT. As protein: CAWNDRSYSPLHF. The rearrangement joins TRBV30 to TRBJ1-6; no definite D call. The CDR3 totals 13 residues. The V gene's germline CDR1 is GTSNPN and CDR2 SVGIG (reference sequence). V lost 4 bases and J lost 8, with 12 bases in between.